This section outlines one T cell receptor beta chain sequence together with its context. Its antigen is currently unknown. This sample was taken from a study of shared clonotypes between healthy human individuals. Deep was the level used in running the assay. Method: immunoSEQ multiplex PCR; TCRdb's copy keeps in-frame clones and lacks some. The profile shows 550,000 to 650,000 clones, about 95% of them singletons. Between the trimmed V and J ends, which lost 3 bases and 3 bases, there was a span of 10 bases. The germline V gene has CDR1 SGHNT and CDR2 YYREEE (reference sequence). This CDR3 region has 13 residues. Overall study findings and caveats: Larger estimated richness was generally recorded for naive subsets relative to memory subsets. Depth of sequencing was expected to influence donor clonotype sharing. Relative to their counterparts shared across all four donors, non-shared clonotypes exhibited diminished generation probabilities.

Naive CD8 cells, CD45RO-negative and positively selected for CCR7, excluded terminally differentiated effector memory CD45RA+ cells. The genes are TRBV5-4 and TRBJ2-7, with D possibly TRBD1 on 5 matching bases. Sequencing was carried out using naive CD8+ T cells sorted from blood. The sequence was obtained from a young woman in good health. The CDR3 here is CASSSWGSYEQYF. The CDR3, as DNA: TGTGCCAGCAGCTCCTGGGGCAGCTACGAGCAGTACTTC.